The present T cell receptor (beta chain) was sequenced within a study of cytomegalovirus exposure and HLA in healthy donors. Findings and limits, study-wide: A later analysis showed HLA-associated TCR beta chains outstripping equally common others in clonal expansion.

PCR employed 60 Vbeta and 13 Jbeta primers. TCRdb keeps only in-frame clones here, not all; method: immunoSEQ multiplex PCR. In the table there are 40,000 or so clones, roughly 90% of which are singletons. In regard to this clone: Its matching antigen is unknown.

The J segment lost 12 bases and the V segment lost 4 bases, leaving 13 bases of the junction unmatched. Germline lookup yields CDR1 MGHRA and CDR2 YSYEKL. The CDR3 loop spans 17 amino acids. V is TRBV4-1 and J is TRBJ2-1, with 15 bases that match TRBD2. The TCR sequence derives from a woman between 35 and 50 years old in good health and CMV-seropositive. Source material: PBMCs. CDR3 DNA: TGCGCCAGCAGCCCGGGACTAGCGGGAGGACCGCTGAGGGTGCAGTTCTTC. Translated, it gives CASSPGLAGGPLRVQFF.